These T cell receptor beta chains were read from a single sample in a study of shared clonotypes between healthy human individuals. Here immunoSEQ multiplex PCR was the method, and the copy in TCRdb shows in-frame clones only, minus some. The sample holds about 2.4 million clones, around nine tenths seen once. Sequencing used naive CD4+ T cells sorted from blood. The receptors derive from a man aged 18 to 29 in good health. CDR3s include the opening cysteine and the closing phenylalanine or tryptophan. The D gene is left open where the match is weak. Size is stated for part of the rows, as once, few or many counts, or as a class when the clone is expanded.

v_call: TRBV2; d_call: TRBD1; clone_size: .; j_call: TRBJ1-6; cdr3_nt: TGTGCCAGACGCATCGGGACAGAGAATTCACCCCTCCACTTT; cdr3_aa: CARRIGTENSPLHF
v_call: TRBV4-1; d_call: .; clone_size: few; j_call: TRBJ2-6; cdr3_nt: TGCGCCAGCAGCCAGGCAGAGGCGGTGGCCAACGTCCTGACTTTC; cdr3_aa: CASSQAEAVANVLTF
v_call: TRBV20-1; d_call: .; clone_size: .; j_call: TRBJ2-7; cdr3_nt: TGCAGTGCTCTCGGGCTCTACGAGCAGTACTTC; cdr3_aa: CSALGLYEQYF
v_call: TRBV7-8; d_call: .; clone_size: .; j_call: TRBJ1-5; cdr3_nt: TGTGCCAGCAGCTTTGGCCAGGCTCAGCCCCAGCATTTT; cdr3_aa: CASSFGQAQPQHF
v_call: TRBV9; d_call: .; clone_size: few; j_call: TRBJ1-1; cdr3_nt: TGTGCCAGCAGCGTCGGATCGGGACTGAACACTGAAGCTTTCTTT; cdr3_aa: CASSVGSGLNTEAFF
v_call: TRBV19; d_call: .; clone_size: .; j_call: TRBJ2-3; cdr3_nt: TGTGCCAGTAGCCCAGCGGTAAGCACAGATACGCAGTATTTT; cdr3_aa: CASSPAVSTDTQYF
v_call: TRBV7-9; d_call: .; clone_size: .; j_call: TRBJ1-3; cdr3_nt: TGTGCCAGCAGCTTGGGGGGTCAGAACACCATATATTTT; cdr3_aa: CASSLGGQNTIYF
v_call: TRBV5-6; d_call: TRBD1; clone_size: .; j_call: TRBJ2-2; cdr3_nt: TGTGCCAGCAGCTTGATCCGACAGGGGGACACCGGGGAGCTGTTTTTT; cdr3_aa: CASSLIRQGDTGELFF
v_call: TRBV4-1; d_call: .; clone_size: .; j_call: TRBJ2-7; cdr3_nt: TGCGCCAGCCGAAACCAGGGAGAGGGAAGCTCCTACGAGCAGTACTTC; cdr3_aa: CASRNQGEGSSYEQYF
v_call: TRBV2; d_call: TRBD2; clone_size: .; j_call: TRBJ2-7; cdr3_nt: TGTGCCAGCAGTGAAGCGCTTCGGGGTAGCGGGGGGCCTTGGGAGCAGTACTTC; cdr3_aa: CASSEALRGSGGPWEQYF
v_call: TRBV7-9; d_call: .; clone_size: once; j_call: TRBJ2-7; cdr3_nt: TGTGCCAGCAGCACTCGGAGGGACCGACTCTACGAGCAGTACTTC; cdr3_aa: CASSTRRDRLYEQYF
v_call: TRBV4-1; d_call: .; clone_size: .; j_call: TRBJ1-6; cdr3_nt: TGCGCCAGCAGCCCTTTGAACCTTGGTAATAATTCACCCCTCCACTTT; cdr3_aa: CASSPLNLGNNSPLHF
v_call: TRBV7-2; d_call: TRBD1; clone_size: .; j_call: TRBJ2-7; cdr3_nt: TGTGCCAGCAGCCCGCGGGACAGGGGGAACGAGCAGTACTTC; cdr3_aa: CASSPRDRGNEQYF
v_call: TRBV11-2; d_call: .; clone_size: .; j_call: TRBJ1-2; cdr3_nt: TGTGCCAGCAGCTCCCTCACTCAGAACTATGGCTACACCTTC; cdr3_aa: CASSSLTQNYGYTF
v_call: TRBV11-2; d_call: .; clone_size: once; j_call: TRBJ2-2; cdr3_nt: TGTGCCAGCAGCTTAGGACGGAAGAACACCGGGGAGCTGTTTTTT; cdr3_aa: CASSLGRKNTGELFF
v_call: TRBV2; d_call: TRBD2; clone_size: .; j_call: TRBJ2-5; cdr3_nt: TGTGCCAGCAGTGAAGTTGCTTGGGGGGGAGAGACCCAGTACTTC; cdr3_aa: CASSEVAWGGETQYF
v_call: TRBV27; d_call: TRBD2; clone_size: .; j_call: TRBJ2-5; cdr3_nt: TGTGCCAGCAGTTTCGAGCGGGGCGGCCGGGAGACCCAGTACTTC; cdr3_aa: CASSFERGGRETQYF
v_call: TRBV28; d_call: TRBD2; clone_size: .; j_call: TRBJ2-3; cdr3_nt: TGTGCCAGCAGGAATAGCGGGGGCACAGATACGCAGTATTTT; cdr3_aa: CASRNSGGTDTQYF
v_call: TRBV12-5; d_call: TRBD1; clone_size: .; j_call: TRBJ2-1; cdr3_nt: TGTGCTAGTGGTTTGGGGACAGGGCTTGTCAATGAGCAGTTCTTC; cdr3_aa: CASGLGTGLVNEQFF
v_call: TRBV11-1; d_call: .; clone_size: .; j_call: TRBJ2-7; cdr3_nt: TGTGCCAGCAGCTTAAGCAGCCTCTCCTCCTACGAGCAGTACTTC; cdr3_aa: CASSLSSLSSYEQYF
v_call: TRBV10-3; d_call: .; clone_size: .; j_call: TRBJ1-5; cdr3_nt: TGTGCCATCAGTGAGTCCCCTGATCAGCCCCAGCATTTT; cdr3_aa: CAISESPDQPQHF
v_call: TRBV7-2; d_call: TRBD2; clone_size: .; j_call: TRBJ2-5; cdr3_nt: TGTGCCAGCAGCTCTAGCCTAGCGGGAGGGAAGGAGACCCAGTACTTC; cdr3_aa: CASSSSLAGGKETQYF
v_call: TRBV5-4; d_call: .; clone_size: .; j_call: TRBJ2-1; cdr3_nt: TGTGCCAGCAGCTTCAATTACCTCACCTACAATGAGCAGTTCTTC; cdr3_aa: CASSFNYLTYNEQFF
v_call: TRBV2; d_call: .; clone_size: .; j_call: TRBJ2-7; cdr3_nt: TGTGCCAGCAGGGTGACAGGAGGAGACGAGCAGTACTTC; cdr3_aa: CASRVTGGDEQYF
v_call: TRBV9; d_call: .; clone_size: .; j_call: TRBJ2-3; cdr3_nt: TGTGCCAGCAGCCGAGGAGATACGCAGTATTTT; cdr3_aa: CASSRGDTQYF
v_call: TRBV4-1; d_call: TRBD2; clone_size: .; j_call: TRBJ2-4; cdr3_nt: TGCGCCAGCAGCCCCCGGGTAGCGGGGGGCTCGATCAGCATTCAGTACTTC; cdr3_aa: CASSPRVAGGSISIQYF
v_call: TRBV15; d_call: .; clone_size: few; j_call: TRBJ1-5; cdr3_nt: TGTGCCACCAGCAGAGATCATAATCAGCCCCAGCATTTT; cdr3_aa: CATSRDHNQPQHF
v_call: TRBV5-8; d_call: .; clone_size: .; j_call: TRBJ2-5; cdr3_nt: TGTGCCAGCAGCCAACCCGGGACAGAGACCCAGTACTTC; cdr3_aa: CASSQPGTETQYF
v_call: TRBV7-9; d_call: .; clone_size: .; j_call: TRBJ2-7; cdr3_nt: TGTGCCAGCAGCTTGGGTTTCGCCTACGAGCAGTACTTC; cdr3_aa: CASSLGFAYEQYF
v_call: TRBV5-1; d_call: .; clone_size: .; j_call: TRBJ2-3; cdr3_nt: TGCGCCAGCAGCTTGGGGACTACCTTACCCACAGATACGCAGTATTTT; cdr3_aa: CASSLGTTLPTDTQYF
v_call: TRBV30; d_call: .; clone_size: .; j_call: TRBJ1-5; cdr3_nt: TGTGCCTGGAGTCCGGACAGAAATCAGCCCCAGCATTTT; cdr3_aa: CAWSPDRNQPQHF
v_call: TRBV7-2; d_call: TRBD1; clone_size: once; j_call: TRBJ2-1; cdr3_nt: TGTGCCAGCAGCCCGGGACAGGTCTACAATGAGCAGTTCTTC; cdr3_aa: CASSPGQVYNEQFF
v_call: TRBV5-1; d_call: TRBD2; clone_size: .; j_call: TRBJ2-1; cdr3_nt: TGCGCCAGCCGCTTGGGACTAGCGGTTAATGAGCAGTTCTTC; cdr3_aa: CASRLGLAVNEQFF
v_call: TRBV10-3; d_call: TRBD2; clone_size: .; j_call: TRBJ2-7; cdr3_nt: TGTGCCATCAGTGAGCCCCCCGGTAGCGGGACCTACGAGCAGTACTTC; cdr3_aa: CAISEPPGSGTYEQYF
v_call: TRBV4-2; d_call: .; clone_size: few; j_call: TRBJ1-1; cdr3_nt: TGTGCCAGCAGCGGGGTACATGAAGCTTTCTTT; cdr3_aa: CASSGVHEAFF
v_call: TRBV27; d_call: .; clone_size: .; j_call: TRBJ2-2; cdr3_nt: TGTGCCAGCCAAACGGCCCATAACACCGGGGAGCTGTTTTTT; cdr3_aa: CASQTAHNTGELFF